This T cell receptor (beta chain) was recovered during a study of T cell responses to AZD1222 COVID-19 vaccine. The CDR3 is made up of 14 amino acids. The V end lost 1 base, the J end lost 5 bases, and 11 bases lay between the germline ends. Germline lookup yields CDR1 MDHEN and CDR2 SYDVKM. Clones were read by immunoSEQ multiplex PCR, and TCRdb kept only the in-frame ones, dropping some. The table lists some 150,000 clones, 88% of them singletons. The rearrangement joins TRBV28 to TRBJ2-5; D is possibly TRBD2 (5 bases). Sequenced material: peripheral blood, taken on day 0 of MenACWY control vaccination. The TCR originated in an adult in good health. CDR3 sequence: CASSLSAGGETQYF. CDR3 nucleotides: TGTGCCAGCAGTTTATCGGCGGGCGGGGAGACCCAGTACTTC.